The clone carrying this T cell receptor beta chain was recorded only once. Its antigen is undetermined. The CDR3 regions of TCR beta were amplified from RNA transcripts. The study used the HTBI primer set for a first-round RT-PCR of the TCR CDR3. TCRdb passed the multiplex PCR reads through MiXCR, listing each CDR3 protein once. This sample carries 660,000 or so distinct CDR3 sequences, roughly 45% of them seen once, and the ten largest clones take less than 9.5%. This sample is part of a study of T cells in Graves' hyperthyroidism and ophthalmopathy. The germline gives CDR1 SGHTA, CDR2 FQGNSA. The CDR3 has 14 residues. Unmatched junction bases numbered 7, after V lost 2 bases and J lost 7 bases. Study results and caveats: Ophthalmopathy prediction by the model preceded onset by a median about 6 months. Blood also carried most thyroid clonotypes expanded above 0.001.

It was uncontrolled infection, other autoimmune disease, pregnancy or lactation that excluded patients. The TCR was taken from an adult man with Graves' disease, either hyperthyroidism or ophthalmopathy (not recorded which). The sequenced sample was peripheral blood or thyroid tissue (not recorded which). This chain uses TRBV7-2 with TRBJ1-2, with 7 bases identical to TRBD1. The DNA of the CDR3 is TGTGCCAGCAGCTTAACAGGGGTTACCCGTGGCTACACCTTC. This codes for CASSLTGVTRGYTF.